A single sample gave rise to the 19 T cell receptor beta chains below, sequenced in a study of blood T cell repertoires in COVID-19. Some clones are missing from TCRdb's copy, which holds only in-frame ones; the method was immunoSEQ multiplex PCR. The data contain fewer than 350,000 clones, almost 90% of them singletons. Sequencing was carried out using PBMCs or T cells enriched from blood (not recorded which). The receptors originated from a woman in her 30s who had been exposed to COVID-19.

This sequence joins TRBV28 and TRBJ2-3; maybe TRBD2 (5 bases). CDR1 and CDR2 from the germline V gene are MDHEN and SYDVKM. The CDR3 length is 15 residues. V gave up 1 base and J gave up 3 bases, with 11 bases separating them. CDR3 sequence: CASSLLAPRTDTQYF. The CDR3 coding sequence is TGTGCCAGCAGTTTATTAGCGCCGAGGACAGATACGCAGTATTTT.

The chain combines TRBV7-6 with TRBJ2-1; 7 bases match TRBD2. The V gene end was trimmed by 1 base and the J gene end by 0 bases; junction bases not matched to a gene: 15. Looked up from germline, CDR1 is SGHVS and CDR2 is FNYEAQ. This CDR3 has 20 residues. Written as DNA, the CDR3 is TGTGCCAGCAGCTTAGTAAGCGGGACCCGCCGTTCTCACTCCTACAATGAGCAGTTCTTC. Amino acid sequence: CASSLVSGTRRSHSYNEQFF.

V usage is TRBV5-4 and J usage is TRBJ2-3, with unresolved D. Germline loops: CDR1 SGHNT, CDR2 YYREEE (reference sequence). V lost 2 bases and J 0 bases, leaving 7 bases between the germline ends. The CDR3 has 14 amino acids. The CDR3 DNA is TGTGCCAGCAGCTTCGAACGGAGCACAGATACGCAGTATTTT. It encodes CASSFERSTDTQYF.

This clone was picked up many times. The rearrangement joins TRBV14 to TRBJ1-3, with D possibly TRBD1 on 5 matching bases. This CDR3 has 15 amino acids. CDR1 SGHDN and CDR2 FVKESK come from the germline V gene. Trimming took off 3 bases at V and 4 bases at J, with 13 bases between the two ends. The CDR3 here is CASSHIGVSGNTIYF. CDR3 sequence (DNA): TGTGCCAGCAGCCACATAGGGGTTTCAGGAAACACCATATATTTT.

The chain uses TRBV19 and TRBJ2-7; possibly TRBD2 for D (6 bases). Trimming left V 3 bases short and J 1 base short, with 13 bases between. Germline V lookup: CDR1 LNHDA, CDR2 SQIVND (reference sequence). The CDR3 spans 15 residues. This CDR3 reads CASSIVTSRSYEQYF. The CDR3 DNA reads as TGTGCCAGTAGTATTGTTACTAGCCGATCCTACGAGCAGTACTTC.

The J gene is TRBJ1-1, the V gene TRBV5-5; D unresolved. CDR1 is SGHKS, CDR2 YYEKEE, per germline (reference sequence). There are 13 residues in the CDR3. Trimming pared 0 bases from V and 4 bases from J, leaving 7 bases between. This CDR3 is CASSLDLFTEAFF. The CDR3 DNA sequence: TGTGCCAGCAGCTTGGATTTATTCACTGAAGCTTTCTTT.

The CDR3 is CASSLALPRGYGYTF. CDR3 DNA: TGTGCCAGCAGCTTGGCCTTACCCCGGGGCTATGGCTACACCTTC. The rearrangement links TRBV5-4 to TRBJ1-2; no definite D call. V was clipped by 0 bases and J by 4 bases, with 13 bases between them. The germline V gene encodes CDR1 SGHNT and CDR2 YYREEE (reference sequence). The CDR3 contains 15 residues.

This clone was counted only a few times. V usage is TRBV28 and J usage is TRBJ1-5; D remains unclear. CDR3 size: 14 residues. V gave up 5 bases and J gave up 6 bases, with 14 bases separating them. Per germline, CDR1 MDHEN and CDR2 SYDVKM. CDR3 amino acids: CASSPISTRQPQHF. CDR3 DNA sequence: TGTGCCAGCAGTCCTATATCGACACGTCAGCCCCAGCATTTT. Full variable domain (outside the CDR3, taken from reference TRBV28 and TRBJ1-5): DVKVTQSSRYLVKRTGEKVFLECVQDMDHENMFWYRQDPGLGLRLIYFSYDVKMKEKGDIPEGYSVSREKKERFSLILESASTNQTSMYLCASSPISTRQPQHFGDGTRLSIL.

This chain uses TRBV3-1 (or the pseudogene TRBV3-2) with TRBJ2-7; possible D gene TRBD2, 6 bases. CDR3 length equals 14 residues. The germline V gene encodes CDR1 LGHDT and CDR2 YNNKEL (reference sequence). V was cut by 1 base and J by 5 bases, with 12 bases left in between. In DNA form, the CDR3 reads TGTGCCAGCAGCCAAGGCGGGACCAAAGACGAGCAGTACTTC. The encoded protein is CASSQGGTKDEQYF.

DNA for the CDR3: TGTGCCAGCAGCGTACAAGGACAGGCCTCCTACGAGCAGTACTTC. Translation: CASSVQGQASYEQYF. The genes are TRBV9 and TRBJ2-7, with 7 nucleotides matching TRBD1. This CDR3 has 15 residues. V dropped 1 base and J dropped 0; count of bases not matched to a gene: 4. Germline V CDR1 and CDR2: SGDLS, YYNGEE.

J is TRBJ2-1 and V is TRBV28; a possible D gene is TRBD1 (6 bases). V was cut by 3 bases and J by 9 bases, with 15 bases left in between. CDR3 length: 14 amino acids. The germline V gene encodes CDR1 MDHEN and CDR2 SYDVKM. CDR3: CASSLNRVLAEQFF. In DNA, the CDR3 is TGTGCCAGCAGTTTGAACAGGGTATTAGCTGAGCAGTTCTTC.

Here the CDR3 reads CATGTGHTDTQYF. CDR3 nucleotide sequence: TGTGCCACCGGGACAGGTCACACAGATACGCAGTATTTT. V and J are TRBV3-1 (or the pseudogene TRBV3-2) and TRBJ2-3; 8 nucleotides line up with TRBD1. The CDR3 totals 13 residues. Germline V gene data show CDR1 as LGHDT and CDR2 as YNNKEL (reference sequence). The trim removed 10 bases at V and 2 bases at J, leaving 5 bases unmatched.

The V call is TRBV12-3 or TRBV12-4, the J call TRBJ1-3; a weak D match, TRBD1 (6 bases). Between the trimmed V and J ends, which lost 2 bases and 7 bases, there was a span of 9 bases. This CDR3 comprises 13 residues. Written as DNA, the CDR3 is TGTGCCAGCAGTTTAACAGGGCGTAACACCATATATTTT. Its translation is CASSLTGRNTIYF.

The chain uses TRBV15 and TRBJ1-5, with 8 bases fitting TRBD1. Germline V lookup: CDR1 LNHNV, CDR2 YYDKDF (reference sequence). Trimming took 3 bases from V and 1 from J; bases not matched to a gene: 5. CDR3 length: 16 amino acids. In nucleotides, the CDR3 is TGTGCCACCAGCAGGGGACAGGACTTGAGCAATCAGCCCCAGCATTTT. Protein sequence: CATSRGQDLSNQPQHF.

For the CDR3, the DNA is TGCAGCGCCACGAGGGATGAGGTCTCCTACGAGCAGTACTTC. Translation: CSATRDEVSYEQYF. J is TRBJ2-7 and V is TRBV29-1; perhaps TRBD2 as D (5 bases). V lost 7 bases and J lost 0, with 16 bases in between. This CDR3 spans 14 amino acids. The germline V gene has CDR1 SQVTM and CDR2 ANQGSEA.

This chain joins TRBV12-3 or TRBV12-4 and TRBJ1-2; D not resolved. The CDR3 extends over 13 amino acids. Trimming shortened V by 3 bases and J by 4 bases, and 9 bases separated the two germline ends. For the CDR3, the DNA is TGTGCCAGCAGTTTCGACTCAGCCTATGGCTACACCTTC. It translates to CASSFDSAYGYTF.

This rearrangement joins TRBV6-4 to TRBJ1-2, with a tentative D call TRBD1 (6 bases). This CDR3 contains 16 residues. Looked up from germline, CDR1 is MRHNA and CDR2 is SNTAGT. V shed 5 bases and J shed 4 bases, with 20 bases lying between them. CDR3 sequence (DNA): TGTGCCAGCAGTCTGTGGCCCCAAACAGGGATCTATGGCTACACCTTC. Translation: CASSLWPQTGIYGYTF.

The rearrangement links TRBV19 to TRBJ2-2; D is possibly TRBD1 (5 bases). Trimming stripped 3 bases from V and 1 base from J, with 9 bases between. Germline CDR1 reads LNHDA; CDR2 reads SQIVND (reference sequence). CDR3 size: 15 residues. As DNA, the CDR3 is TGTGCCAGTAGTATCCGACAGAAGAACACCGGGGAGCTGTTTTTT. Protein product: CASSIRQKNTGELFF.

The chain joins TRBV28 to TRBJ1-1; 7 nucleotides agree with TRBD1. The V segment lost 10 bases and the J segment 3 bases; nucleotides outside the gene matches: 5. The CDR3 has 12 amino acids. The germline gives CDR1 MDHEN, CDR2 SYDVKM. Here the CDR3 reads CAIQGGYTEAFF. DNA for the CDR3: TGTGCCATCCAAGGGGGCTACACTGAAGCTTTCTTT.